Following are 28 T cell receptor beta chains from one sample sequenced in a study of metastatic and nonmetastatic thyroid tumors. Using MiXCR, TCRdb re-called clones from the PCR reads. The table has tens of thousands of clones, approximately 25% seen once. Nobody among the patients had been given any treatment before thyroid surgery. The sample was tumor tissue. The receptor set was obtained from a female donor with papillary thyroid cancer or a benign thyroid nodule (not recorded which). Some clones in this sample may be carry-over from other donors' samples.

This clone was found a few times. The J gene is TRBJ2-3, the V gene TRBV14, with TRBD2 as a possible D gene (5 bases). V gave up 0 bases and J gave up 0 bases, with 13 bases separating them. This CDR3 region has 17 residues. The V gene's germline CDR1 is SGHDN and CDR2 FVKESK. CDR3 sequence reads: CASSQDLAGTSTDTQYF. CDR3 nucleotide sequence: TGTGCCAGCAGCCAAGATTTGGCGGGCACTAGCACAGATACGCAGTATTTT.

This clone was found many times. The CDR3 loop is CASSWLASTDTQYF. In DNA, the CDR3 is TGTGCCAGCAGCTGGCTAGCTAGCACAGATACGCAGTATTTT. The chain recombines TRBV11-2 with TRBJ2-3, with D maybe TRBD2 (5 bases). CDR1 is SGHAT, CDR2 FQNNGV, per germline. Trimming shortened V by 4 bases and J by 0 bases, and 8 bases separated the two germline ends. The CDR3 extends over 14 amino acids.

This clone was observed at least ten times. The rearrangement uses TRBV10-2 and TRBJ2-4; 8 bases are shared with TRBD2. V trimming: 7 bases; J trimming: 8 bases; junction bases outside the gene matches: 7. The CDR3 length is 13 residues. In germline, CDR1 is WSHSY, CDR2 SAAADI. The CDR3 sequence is CASKQTGGDIQYF. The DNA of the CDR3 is TGCGCCAGCAAACAGACCGGGGGGGACATTCAGTACTTC.

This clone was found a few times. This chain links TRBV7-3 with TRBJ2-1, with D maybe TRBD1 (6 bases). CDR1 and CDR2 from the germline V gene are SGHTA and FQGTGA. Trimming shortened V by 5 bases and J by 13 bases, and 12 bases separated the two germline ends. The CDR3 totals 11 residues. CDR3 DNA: TGTGCCAGCAGCCCCGACAGGCTCCAGTTCTTC. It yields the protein CASSPDRLQFF.

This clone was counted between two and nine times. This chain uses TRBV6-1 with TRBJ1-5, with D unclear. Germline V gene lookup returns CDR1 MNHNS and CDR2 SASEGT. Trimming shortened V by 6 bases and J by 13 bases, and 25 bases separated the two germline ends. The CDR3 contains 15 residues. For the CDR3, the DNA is TGTGCCAGCAGAACCTCCGGCCCGGGCAATCATCCTCAGCATTTT. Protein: CASRTSGPGNHPQHF.

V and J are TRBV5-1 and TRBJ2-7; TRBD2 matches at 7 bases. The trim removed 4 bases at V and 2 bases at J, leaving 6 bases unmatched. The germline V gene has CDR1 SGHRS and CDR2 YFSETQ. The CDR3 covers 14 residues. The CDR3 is CASSERGPAYEQYF. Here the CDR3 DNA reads TGCGCCAGCAGCGAGCGGGGTCCTGCCTACGAGCAGTACTTC.

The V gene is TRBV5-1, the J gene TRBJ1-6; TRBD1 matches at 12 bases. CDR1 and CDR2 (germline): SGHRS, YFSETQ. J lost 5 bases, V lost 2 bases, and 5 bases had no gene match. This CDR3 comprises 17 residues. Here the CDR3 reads CASSFGTGGRNNSPLHF. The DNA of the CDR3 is TGCGCCAGCAGCTTCGGGACAGGGGGCCGCAATAATTCACCCCTCCACTTT. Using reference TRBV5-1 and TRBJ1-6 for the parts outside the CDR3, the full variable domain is KAGVTQTPRYLIKTRGQQVTLSCSPISGHRSVSWYQQTPGQGLQFLFEYFSETQRNKGNFPGRFSGRQFSNSRSEMNVSTLELGDSALYLCASSFGTGGRNNSPLHFGNGTRLTVT.

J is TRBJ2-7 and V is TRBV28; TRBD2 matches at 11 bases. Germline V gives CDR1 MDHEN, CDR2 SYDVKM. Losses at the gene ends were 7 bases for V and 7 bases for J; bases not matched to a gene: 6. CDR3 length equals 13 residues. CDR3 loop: CASKLAGAREQYF. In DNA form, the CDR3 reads TGTGCCAGCAAACTAGCGGGAGCTCGAGAGCAGTACTTC.

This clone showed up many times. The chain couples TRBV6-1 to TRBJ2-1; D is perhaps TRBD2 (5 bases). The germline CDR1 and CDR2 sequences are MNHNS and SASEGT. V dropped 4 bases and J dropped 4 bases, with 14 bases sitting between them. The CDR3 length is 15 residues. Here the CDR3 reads CASSVESGDYNEQFF. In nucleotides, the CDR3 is TGTGCCAGCAGTGTAGAAAGCGGAGATTACAATGAGCAGTTCTTC.

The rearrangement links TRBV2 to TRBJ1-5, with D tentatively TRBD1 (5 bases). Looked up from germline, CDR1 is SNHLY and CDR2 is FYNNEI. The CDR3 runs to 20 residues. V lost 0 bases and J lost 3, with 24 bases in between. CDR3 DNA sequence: TGTGCCAGCAGTGAAGCGTTTTTTGTCGCGACAGAAGATTTCAATCAGCCCCAGCATTTT. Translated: CASSEAFFVATEDFNQPQHF.

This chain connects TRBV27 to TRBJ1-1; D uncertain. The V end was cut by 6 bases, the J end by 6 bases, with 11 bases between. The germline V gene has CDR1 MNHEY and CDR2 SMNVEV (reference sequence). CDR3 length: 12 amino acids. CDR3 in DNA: TGTGCCAGCAGATATATAGGTTCTGAAGCTTTCTTT. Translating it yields CASRYIGSEAFF.

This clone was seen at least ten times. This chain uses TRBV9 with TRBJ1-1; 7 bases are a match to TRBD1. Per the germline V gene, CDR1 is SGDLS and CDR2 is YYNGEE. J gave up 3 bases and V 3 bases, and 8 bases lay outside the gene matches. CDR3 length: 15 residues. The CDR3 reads CASSASGTDDTEAFF. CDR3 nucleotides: TGTGCCAGCAGCGCATCCGGGACAGATGACACTGAAGCTTTCTTT.

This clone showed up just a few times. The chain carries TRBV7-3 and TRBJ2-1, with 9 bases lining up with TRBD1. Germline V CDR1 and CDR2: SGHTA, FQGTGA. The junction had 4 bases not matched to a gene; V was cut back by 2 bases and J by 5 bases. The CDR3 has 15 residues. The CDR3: CASSLRQGVNNEQFF. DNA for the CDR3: TGTGCCAGCAGCTTACGACAGGGGGTCAACAATGAGCAGTTCTTC.

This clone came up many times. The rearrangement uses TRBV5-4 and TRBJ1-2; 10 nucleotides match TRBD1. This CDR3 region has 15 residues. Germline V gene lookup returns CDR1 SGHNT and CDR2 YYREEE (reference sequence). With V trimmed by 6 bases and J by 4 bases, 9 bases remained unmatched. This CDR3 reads CASTDGQGDIYGYTF. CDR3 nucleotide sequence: TGTGCCAGCACCGATGGACAGGGGGATATCTATGGCTACACCTTC.

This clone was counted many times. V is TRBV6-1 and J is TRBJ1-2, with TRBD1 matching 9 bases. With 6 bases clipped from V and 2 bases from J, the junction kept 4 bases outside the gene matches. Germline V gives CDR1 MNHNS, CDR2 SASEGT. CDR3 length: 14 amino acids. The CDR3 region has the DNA TGTGCCAGCAGAGCCGGGACAGGGAACTATGGCTACACCTTC. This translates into CASRAGTGNYGYTF.

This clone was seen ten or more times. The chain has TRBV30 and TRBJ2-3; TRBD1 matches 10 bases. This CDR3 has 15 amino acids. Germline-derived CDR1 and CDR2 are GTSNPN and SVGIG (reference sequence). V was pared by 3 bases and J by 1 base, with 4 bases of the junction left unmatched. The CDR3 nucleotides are TGTGCCTGGAGGGGGGGGACAGGGGGCACAGATACGCAGTATTTT. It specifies CAWRGGTGGTDTQYF.

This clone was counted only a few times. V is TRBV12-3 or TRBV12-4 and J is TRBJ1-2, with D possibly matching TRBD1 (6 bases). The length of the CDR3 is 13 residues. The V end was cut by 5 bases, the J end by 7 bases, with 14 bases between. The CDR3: CASSTGPAGGYTF. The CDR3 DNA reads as TGTGCCAGCAGTACAGGGCCCGCCGGTGGCTACACCTTC.

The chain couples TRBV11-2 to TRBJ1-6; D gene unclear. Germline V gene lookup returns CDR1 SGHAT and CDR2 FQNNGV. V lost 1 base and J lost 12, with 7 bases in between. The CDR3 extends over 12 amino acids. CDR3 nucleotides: TGTGCCAGCAGCTTAGGGGCTGGACCCCTCCACTTT. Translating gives CASSLGAGPLHF.

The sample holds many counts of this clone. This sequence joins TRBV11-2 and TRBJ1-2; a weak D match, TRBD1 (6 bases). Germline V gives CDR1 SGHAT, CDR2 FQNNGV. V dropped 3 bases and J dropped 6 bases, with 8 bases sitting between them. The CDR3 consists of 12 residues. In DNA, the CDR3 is TGTGCCAGCAGCTTTGGGGGCGATGGCTACACCTTC. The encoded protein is CASSFGGDGYTF.

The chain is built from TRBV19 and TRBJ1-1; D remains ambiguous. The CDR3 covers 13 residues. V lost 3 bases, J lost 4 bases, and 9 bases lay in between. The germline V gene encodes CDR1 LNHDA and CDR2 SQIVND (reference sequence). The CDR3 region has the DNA TGTGCCAGTAGTATCGGCCTCCTCACTGAAGCTTTCTTT. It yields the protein CASSIGLLTEAFF.

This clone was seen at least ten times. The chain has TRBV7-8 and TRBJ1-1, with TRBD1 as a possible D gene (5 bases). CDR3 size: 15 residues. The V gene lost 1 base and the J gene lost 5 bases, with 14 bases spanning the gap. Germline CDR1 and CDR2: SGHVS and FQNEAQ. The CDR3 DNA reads TGTGCCAGCAGCTTAGTAACCGGGGGTGGGACTGAAGCTTTCTTT. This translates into CASSLVTGGGTEAFF.

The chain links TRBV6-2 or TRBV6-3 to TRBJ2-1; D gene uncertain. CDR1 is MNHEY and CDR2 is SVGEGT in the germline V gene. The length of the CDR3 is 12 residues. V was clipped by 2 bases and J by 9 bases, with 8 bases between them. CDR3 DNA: TGTGCCAGCAGTTACCCACGTCCTGAGCAGTTCTTC. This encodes CASSYPRPEQFF.

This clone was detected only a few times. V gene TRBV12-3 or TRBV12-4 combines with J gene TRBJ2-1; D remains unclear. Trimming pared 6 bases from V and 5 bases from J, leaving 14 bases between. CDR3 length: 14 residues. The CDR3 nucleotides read TGTGCCAGCAGCACGGCCCGGGCCGACAATGAGCAGTTCTTC. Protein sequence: CASSTARADNEQFF.

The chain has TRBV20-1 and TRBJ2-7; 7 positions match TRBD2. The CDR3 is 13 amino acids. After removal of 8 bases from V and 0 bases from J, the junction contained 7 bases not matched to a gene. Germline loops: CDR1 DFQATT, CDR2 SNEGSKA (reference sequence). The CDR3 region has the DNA TGCAGTATAATGGGGAGGGACTCCTACGAGCAGTACTTC. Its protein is CSIMGRDSYEQYF.

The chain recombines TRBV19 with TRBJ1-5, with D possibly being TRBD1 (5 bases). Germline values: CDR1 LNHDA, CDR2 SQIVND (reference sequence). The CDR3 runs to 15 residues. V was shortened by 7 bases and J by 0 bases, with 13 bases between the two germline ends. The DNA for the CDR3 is TGTGCCAGTACCTCTCGACAGCCTAGCAATCAGCCCCAGCATTTT. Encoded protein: CASTSRQPSNQPQHF.

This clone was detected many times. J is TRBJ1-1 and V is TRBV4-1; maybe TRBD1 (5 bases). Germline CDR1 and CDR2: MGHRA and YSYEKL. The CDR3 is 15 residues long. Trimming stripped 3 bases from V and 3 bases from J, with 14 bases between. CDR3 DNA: TGCGCCAGCAGCCACCTTGGACGGGGGGACACTGAAGCTTTCTTT. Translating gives CASSHLGRGDTEAFF.

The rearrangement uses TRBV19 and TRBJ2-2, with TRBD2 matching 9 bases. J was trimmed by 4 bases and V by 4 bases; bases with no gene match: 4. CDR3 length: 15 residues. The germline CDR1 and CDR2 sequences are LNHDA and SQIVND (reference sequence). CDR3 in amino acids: CASSRGLAGTGELFF. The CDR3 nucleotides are TGTGCCAGTAGTAGGGGACTAGCTGGCACCGGGGAGCTGTTTTTT.

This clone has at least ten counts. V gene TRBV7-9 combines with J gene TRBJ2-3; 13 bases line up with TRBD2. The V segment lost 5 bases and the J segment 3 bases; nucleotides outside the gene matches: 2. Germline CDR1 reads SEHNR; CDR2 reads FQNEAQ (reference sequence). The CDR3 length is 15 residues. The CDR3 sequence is CASSKLAGGTDTQYF. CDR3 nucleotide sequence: TGTGCCAGCAGCAAACTAGCGGGAGGGACAGATACGCAGTATTTT.